The 32 T cell receptor beta chains reported below all come from one sample, sequenced in a study of human T cells and chemical hapten exposure. Time point given: patch test 1, 2 weeks after DPC sensitization. Treatment in this sample: therapeutic diphenylcyclopropenone sensitization with weekly scalp DPC. Each CDR3 protein is one row after TCRdb ran MiXCR on the RACE reads. This sample has around 340,000 distinct CDR3 sequences, with under 8% found just once. Specimen: whole blood, collected in connection with sensitization to the hapten diphenylcyclopropenone (DPC). Source of these receptors: a woman between 18 and 29 years old with alopecia areata. Some clones in this sample may be carry-over from other donors' samples.

This clonotype was detected only a few times. The rearrangement links TRBV12-3 or TRBV12-4 to TRBJ2-1, with 9 bases matching TRBD1. The CDR3 has 17 residues. V was clipped by 6 bases and J by 7 bases; unmatched bases: 16. CDR3 DNA: TGTGCCAGCAGCCAAAACCCCGGGACAGGGTTCTTGAATGAGCAGTTCTTC. Its protein is CASSQNPGTGFLNEQFF.

V usage is TRBV7-3 and J usage is TRBJ1-5, with D possibly being TRBD1 (5 bases). This CDR3 spans 14 amino acids. The ends were cut back, 6 bases at V and 3 bases at J, with 12 bases in the middle. The germline V gene has CDR1 SGHTA and CDR2 FQGTGA. CDR3 amino acids: CASREGRSNQPQHF. The CDR3 nucleotides are TGTGCCAGCAGGGAGGGACGGTCCAATCAGCCCCAGCATTTT.

This clonotype was detected a few times. The rearrangement joins TRBV27 to TRBJ1-5; D not certain. Germline assignment: CDR1 MNHEY and CDR2 SMNVEV (reference sequence). The CDR3 covers 15 residues. V was trimmed by 2 bases and J by 2 bases, leaving 10 bases between them. CDR3 DNA sequence: TGTGCCAGCAGTTTACAGAGTGGGGGCAATCAGCCCCAGCATTTT. It encodes CASSLQSGGNQPQHF.

V usage is TRBV12-3 or TRBV12-4 and J usage is TRBJ2-1; D is uncertain. The CDR3 totals 14 residues. The V gene lost 3 bases and the J gene lost 7 bases, with 13 bases spanning the gap. The CDR3 nucleotides are TGTGCCAGCAGTTTTATGAGAGCCGCGAATGAGCAGTTCTTC. Encoded protein: CASSFMRAANEQFF.

J is TRBJ2-5 and V is TRBV12-3 or TRBV12-4; perhaps TRBD1 as D (6 bases). The CDR3 is 13 amino acids. The ends were cut back, 8 bases at V and 1 base at J, with 11 bases in the middle. The CDR3 bases are TGTGCCAGCGTCGGGACATTCCAAGAGACCCAGTACTTC. This codes for CASVGTFQETQYF.

The chain couples TRBV10-3 to TRBJ1-2, with D perhaps TRBD1 (6 bases). The CDR3 runs to 12 residues. Trimming cost V 4 bases and J 6 bases, with 9 bases left between them. CDR1 ENHRY and CDR2 SYGVKD come from the germline V gene. CDR3 in amino acids: CAISGGDNGYTF. The CDR3 region has the DNA TGTGCCATCAGTGGAGGGGACAATGGCTACACCTTC.

This chain uses TRBV6-2 or TRBV6-3 with TRBJ1-1, with D uncertain. The CDR3 runs 14 residues. The germline gives CDR1 MNHEY, CDR2 SVGEGT. V lost 1 base to trimming and J lost 4 bases, with 10 bases between them. CDR3 protein: CASSYFEQGTEAFF. CDR3 DNA sequence: TGTGCCAGCAGTTACTTTGAACAAGGCACTGAAGCTTTCTTT.

This clonotype has a count of ten or more. The chain recombines TRBV7-8 with TRBJ2-7; D gene ambiguous. This CDR3 has 12 amino acids. Germline V gene data show CDR1 as SGHVS and CDR2 as FQNEAQ. Trimming took off 0 bases at V and 5 bases at J, with 5 bases between the two ends. The CDR3 sequence: CASSLAGDEQYF. The CDR3 DNA reads TGTGCCAGCAGCTTAGCTGGGGACGAGCAGTACTTC.

This clonotype has only a few counts. The chain recombines TRBV7-8 with TRBJ1-1; 7 bases line up with TRBD1. Germline CDR1 reads SGHVS; CDR2 reads FQNEAQ. The V gene end was trimmed by 5 bases and the J gene end by 0 bases; junction bases not matched to a gene: 12. CDR3 length: 17 amino acids. CDR3 residues: CASSTQRQGRLNTEAFF. CDR3 DNA: TGTGCCAGCAGCACTCAAAGACAGGGCCGCTTGAACACTGAAGCTTTCTTT.

This chain joins TRBV6-6 and TRBJ2-7, with TRBD1 matching over 9 bases. The junction had 9 bases not matched to a gene; V was cut back by 6 bases and J by 3 bases. CDR1 is MNHNY, CDR2 SVGAGI, per germline (reference sequence). CDR3 length: 15 amino acids. The CDR3 loop is CASSPPGQGYYEQYF. The DNA for the CDR3 is TGTGCCAGCAGCCCGCCGGGACAGGGATACTACGAGCAGTACTTC.

This clonotype showed up just a few times. V usage is TRBV18 and J usage is TRBJ2-3; 8 bases fit TRBD1. The V segment lost 5 bases and the J segment 4 bases; nucleotides outside the gene matches: 5. The CDR3 totals 14 residues. Per the germline V gene, CDR1 is KGHSH and CDR2 is LQKENI. CDR3 bases: TGTGCCAGCTCAGCCCTGACAGGGGCAGATACGCAGTATTTT. It specifies CASSALTGADTQYF.

This clonotype was counted between two and nine times. The rearrangement links TRBV24-1 to TRBJ1-4; weak D call: TRBD1 (6 bases). Germline V gives CDR1 KGHDR, CDR2 SFDVKD. V dropped 2 bases and J dropped 7 bases, with 10 bases sitting between them. There are 14 residues in the CDR3. The CDR3 is CATSDSRGGEKLFF. The CDR3 DNA sequence: TGTGCCACCAGTGATTCCAGGGGCGGTGAAAAACTGTTTTTT.

This clonotype was observed many times. The genes are TRBV2 and TRBJ1-5; TRBD1 aligns across 7 bases. CDR3 length: 14 amino acids. The V gene end was trimmed by 7 bases and the J gene end by 7 bases; junction bases not matched to a gene: 10. The germline V gene encodes CDR1 SNHLY and CDR2 FYNNEI. Here the CDR3 reads CASNFDRDGQPQHF. In DNA, the CDR3 is TGTGCCAGCAACTTCGACAGGGATGGACAGCCCCAGCATTTT.

This clonotype was seen many times. This sequence joins TRBV10-3 and TRBJ2-5; the match to TRBD2 covers 7 bases. Germline V gene lookup returns CDR1 ENHRY and CDR2 SYGVKD. Trimming at V came to 4 bases and at J to 5 bases, leaving 4 bases not matched to a gene. The CDR3 consists of 13 residues. The CDR3 sequence: CAISGTSAETQYF. In DNA form, the CDR3 reads TGTGCCATCAGTGGGACTAGTGCCGAGACCCAGTACTTC.

The sample holds many counts of this clonotype. V usage is TRBV13 and J usage is TRBJ1-3, with D perhaps matching TRBD1 (5 bases). Trimming left V 5 bases short and J 4 bases short, with 24 bases between. Germline CDR1 and CDR2: PRHDT and FYEKMQ (reference sequence). The CDR3 runs 18 residues. CDR3 in DNA: TGTGCCAGCAGCCTTGCCCTTTCTGGGGGAGTTCTCGGAAACACCATATATTTT. This gives the protein CASSLALSGGVLGNTIYF.

This clonotype was recorded a few times. V gene TRBV4-3 combines with J gene TRBJ1-3; TRBD1 matches at 7 bases. Germline CDR1 is LGHNA and CDR2 is YSLEER. Trimming cost V 1 base and J 0 bases; bases outside gene matches: 6. The CDR3 has 17 residues. The CDR3 DNA reads as TGCGCCAGCAGCCAAGGAGGGGGCACCACCTCTGGAAACACCATATATTTT. Its translation is CASSQGGGTTSGNTIYF.

The V and J genes are TRBV4-3 and TRBJ2-7; D possibly corresponds to TRBD2 (5 bases). V was trimmed by 0 bases and J by 4 bases, leaving 19 bases between them. CDR1 LGHNA and CDR2 YSLEER come from the germline V gene. The CDR3 is made up of 17 amino acids. CDR3 bases: TGCGCCAGCAGCCAAGATACGGTAGGACTCCTAAGATACGAGCAGTACTTC. Protein sequence: CASSQDTVGLLRYEQYF.

The table lists this clonotype with a few counts. This chain links TRBV19 with TRBJ2-7; D might be TRBD2 (5 bases). Germline V gene sequence: CDR1 LNHDA, CDR2 SQIVND (reference sequence). With 4 bases removed from V and 3 bases from J, the gap between germline ends came to 10 bases. The CDR3 runs to 13 residues. Here the CDR3 reads CASSTGKNYEQYF. The CDR3 DNA sequence: TGTGCCAGTAGTACCGGGAAGAACTACGAGCAGTACTTC.

J is TRBJ1-1 and V is TRBV27; 9 nucleotides align to TRBD1. CDR3 size: 13 residues. With 5 bases clipped from V and 9 bases from J, the junction kept 7 bases outside the gene matches. The germline V gene has CDR1 MNHEY and CDR2 SMNVEV (reference sequence). CDR3 sequence (DNA): TGTGCCAGCAGTCAGTTAACAGGGGGCAAAGCTTTCTTT. It translates to CASSQLTGGKAFF.

The CDR3 region has the DNA TGCAGCGTCGATACTAGCGGGGGGGCCAATACGCAGTATTTT. It encodes CSVDTSGGANTQYF. The chain uses TRBV29-1 and TRBJ2-3; TRBD2 agrees at 13 bases. J was trimmed by 7 bases and V by 6 bases; bases with no gene match: 7. The CDR3 runs 14 residues. CDR1 and CDR2 (germline): SQVTM, ANQGSEA.

Many counts were recorded for this clonotype. This chain links TRBV2 with TRBJ1-5; a possible D gene is TRBD1 (5 bases). Germline values: CDR1 SNHLY, CDR2 FYNNEI. Trimming shortened V by 11 bases and J by 1 base, and 12 bases separated the two germline ends. The CDR3 is made up of 13 amino acids. The DNA for the CDR3 is TGTGCCTCCCGAGGGGTAAGCAATCAGCCCCAGCATTTT. Its protein product is CASRGVSNQPQHF.

This clonotype was picked up many times. The chain recombines TRBV10-3 with TRBJ2-1; the D call may be TRBD1 or TRBD2 (6 bases each). CDR3 length: 15 amino acids. Germline V gene lookup returns CDR1 ENHRY and CDR2 SYGVKD. V was pared by 6 bases and J by 7 bases, with 19 bases between. The CDR3 loop is CAIRNRDLKENEQFF. The CDR3 nucleotides are TGTGCCATCAGGAACAGGGACTTGAAAGAGAATGAGCAGTTCTTC.

CDR3 sequence reads: CASSQDPAGVSSEQFF. CDR3 nucleotide sequence: TGCGCCAGCAGCCAAGATCCGGCTGGCGTATCGAGTGAGCAGTTCTTC. V gene TRBV4-1 combines with J gene TRBJ2-1; D is undetermined. The CDR3 has 16 amino acids. CDR1 MGHRA and CDR2 YSYEKL come from the germline V gene. Trimming took off 0 bases at V and 9 bases at J, with 18 bases between the two ends.

This clonotype was observed many times. This chain connects TRBV6-5 to TRBJ1-1; no clear D. Germline assignment: CDR1 MNHEY and CDR2 SVGAGI. Deletions cut 5 bases from V and 1 base from J, with 8 bases between. The CDR3 consists of 13 residues. CDR3 bases: TGTGCCAGCAGTCAGAGAGGGAACACTGAAGCTTTCTTT. Protein: CASSQRGNTEAFF.

This clonotype was seen many times. V gene TRBV6-5 combines with J gene TRBJ1-1, with D tentatively TRBD1 (5 bases). Trimming removed 5 bases at V and 6 bases at J, with 10 bases between. Germline loops: CDR1 MNHEY, CDR2 SVGAGI. The CDR3 length is 12 residues. This CDR3 is CASSDLGAEAFF. CDR3 bases: TGTGCCAGCAGTGATTTGGGGGCTGAAGCTTTCTTT.

The J gene is TRBJ1-1, the V gene TRBV5-1; the D is unclear. Trimming shortened V by 0 bases and J by 1 base, and 7 bases separated the two germline ends. The CDR3 runs 14 residues. Germline V gene lookup returns CDR1 SGHRS and CDR2 YFSETQ. The CDR3 sequence: CASSLAAPNTEAFF. Here the CDR3 DNA reads TGCGCCAGCAGCTTGGCCGCACCGAACACTGAAGCTTTCTTT.

The rearrangement joins TRBV6-5 to TRBJ1-2, with 9 nucleotides matching TRBD1. The CDR3 length is 14 residues. Germline assignment: CDR1 MNHEY and CDR2 SVGAGI. J gave up 4 bases and V 2 bases, and 2 bases lay outside the gene matches. The CDR3, as DNA: TGTGCCAGCAGTTACATACAGGGGGCCTATGGCTACACCTTC. Protein product: CASSYIQGAYGYTF.

The chain links TRBV20-1 to TRBJ1-1; 8 bases agree with TRBD1. This CDR3 is built from 14 residues. Germline lookup yields CDR1 DFQATT and CDR2 SNEGSKA (reference sequence). The V and J ends lost 4 bases and 4 bases, in that order; junction bases with no gene match: 8. The DNA for the CDR3 is TGCAGTGCTATGCTACCCGGGACAGGCACTGAAGCTTTCTTT. Amino acids: CSAMLPGTGTEAFF.

Only a few counts were recorded for this clonotype. The chain links TRBV6-2 or TRBV6-3 to TRBJ1-4, with unresolved D. This CDR3 region has 15 residues. CDR1 and CDR2 (germline): MNHEY, SVGEGT. The V gene lost 1 base and the J gene lost 4 bases, with 10 bases spanning the gap. The DNA of the CDR3 is TGTGCCAGCAGTTACTTTGGTCGCCTTAATGAAAAACTGTTTTTT. It yields the protein CASSYFGRLNEKLFF.

This clonotype was observed at least ten times. This chain joins TRBV2 and TRBJ1-4, with 7 bases identical to TRBD1. Trimming at V came to 2 bases and at J to 1 base, leaving 4 bases not matched to a gene. Germline V gives CDR1 SNHLY, CDR2 FYNNEI. This CDR3 spans 16 amino acids. CDR3 nucleotides: TGTGCCAGCAGTGAACGGCGGACAGGAACTAATGAAAAACTGTTTTTT. This codes for CASSERRTGTNEKLFF.

This clonotype has a handful of counts. The genes are TRBV7-2 and TRBJ2-5; TRBD2 might be the D (5 bases). CDR1 is SGHTA, CDR2 FQGNSA, per germline. This CDR3 has 16 residues. Trimming took 6 bases from V and 5 from J, leaving 22 bases between them. CDR3 region: CASSLTIRASGETQYF. CDR3 bases: TGTGCCAGCAGTCTTACCATTAGGGCATCGGGGGAGACCCAGTACTTC.

The CDR3 spells CASSQSKGQTSTNYGYTF. CDR3 coding DNA: TGTGCCAGCAGCCAATCCAAGGGACAGACGAGTACTAACTATGGCTACACCTTC. The chain has TRBV3-1 and TRBJ1-2; 7 bases fit TRBD1. The CDR3 spans 18 residues. V lost 2 bases and J lost 0; bases outside the gene matches: 12. Looked up from germline, CDR1 is LGHDT and CDR2 is YNNKEL (reference sequence).